These 7 T cell receptor beta chains came from one sample sequenced in a study of blood T cell repertoires in COVID-19. Libraries were prepared by immunoSEQ multiplex PCR; TCRdb keeps only in-frame clonotypes and omits some of them. The sample lists roughly 350,000 clones, 85% seen once, with around 3.4% in the top ten. The sequenced sample consisted of peripheral blood. These receptors came from a woman between 18 and 29 years old with acute or convalescent COVID-19.

This chain joins TRBV7-8 and TRBJ1-6; the D gene is possibly TRBD1 (5 bases). The CDR3 is made up of 13 amino acids. Germline-derived CDR1 and CDR2 are SGHVS and FQNEAQ. V was clipped by 6 bases and J by 8 bases, with 11 bases between them. The CDR3 DNA reads as TGTGCCAGCAGGGTTGACAGATATTCACCCCTCCACTTT. Translating it yields CASRVDRYSPLHF.

This rearrangement joins TRBV7-8 to TRBJ2-1; 13 bases agree with TRBD2. Germline-derived CDR1 and CDR2 are SGHVS and FQNEAQ. Trimming at V came to 6 bases and at J to 6 bases, leaving 5 bases not matched to a gene. This CDR3 has 15 residues. The CDR3 region has the DNA TGTGCCAGCAGAGGGGGACTAGCGGGGATCAATGAGCAGTTCTTC. It is translated as CASRGGLAGINEQFF.

This clone was counted once. The rearrangement joins TRBV29-1 to TRBJ1-1; 8 bases are shared with TRBD1. CDR3 length: 14 residues. V lost 7 bases to trimming and J lost 5 bases; unmatched junction nucleotides: 12. Germline CDR1 SQVTM, CDR2 ANQGSEA. CDR3 DNA: TGCAGCGGGGGCTTGACAGGGGATGGGACTGAAGCTTTCTTT. This sequence encodes CSGGLTGDGTEAFF.

The chain combines TRBV3-1 (or the pseudogene TRBV3-2) with TRBJ2-1, with TRBD1 as a possible D gene (7 bases). Germline lookup yields CDR1 LGHDT and CDR2 YNNKEL (reference sequence). The CDR3 runs 16 residues. The ends were cut back, 1 base at V and 2 bases at J, with 12 bases in the middle. The CDR3 spells CASSQGGGGTYNEQFF. The CDR3 nucleotides read TGTGCCAGCAGCCAAGGCGGAGGGGGCACCTACAATGAGCAGTTCTTC.

This chain uses TRBV7-9 with TRBJ2-1; TRBD2 might be the D (5 bases). The germline V gene has CDR1 SEHNR and CDR2 FQNEAQ (reference sequence). CDR3 length: 16 residues. Trimming removed 0 bases from V and 1 base from J, with 10 bases in between. CDR3 in DNA: TGTGCCAGCAGCTTAGCGTGGGAGAAATCCTACAATGAGCAGTTCTTC. Residues: CASSLAWEKSYNEQFF. Full variable domain (remainder filled in from reference TRBV7-9 and TRBJ2-1): DTGVSQNPRHKITKRGQNVTFRCDPISEHNRLYWYRQTLGQGPEFLTYFQNEAQLEKSRLLSDRFSAERPKGSFSTLEIQRTEQGDSAMYLCASSLAWEKSYNEQFFGPGTRLTVL.

This clone was seen once. The CDR3 reads CASSFGGGLEQYF. The CDR3 DNA reads TGTGCCAGCAGTTTCGGGGGGGGTCTCGAGCAGTACTTC. The chain carries TRBV7-2 and TRBJ2-7; TRBD2 agrees at 8 bases. Germline V gives CDR1 SGHTA, CDR2 FQGNSA. This CDR3 is built from 13 residues. V lost 6 bases, J lost 6 bases, and 7 bases stayed unmatched. The entire variable domain, with the rest obtained from reference TRBV7-2 and TRBJ2-7, is as follows: GAGVSQSPSNKVTEKGKDVELRCDPISGHTALYWYRQSLGQGLEFLIYFQGNSAPDKSGLPSDRFSAERTGGSVSTLTIQRTQQEDSAVYLCASSFGGGLEQYFGPGTRLTVT.

The count of this clone is one. The rearrangement links TRBV28 to TRBJ2-1; possibly TRBD2 for D (7 bases). V was cut by 4 bases and J by 1 base, with 14 bases left in between. Per the germline V gene, CDR1 is MDHEN and CDR2 is SYDVKM. The CDR3 consists of 16 residues. In nucleotides, the CDR3 is TGTGCCAGCAGTTGGGGGGCGGGAGCGTCCTACAATGAGCAGTTCTTC. This encodes CASSWGAGASYNEQFF.